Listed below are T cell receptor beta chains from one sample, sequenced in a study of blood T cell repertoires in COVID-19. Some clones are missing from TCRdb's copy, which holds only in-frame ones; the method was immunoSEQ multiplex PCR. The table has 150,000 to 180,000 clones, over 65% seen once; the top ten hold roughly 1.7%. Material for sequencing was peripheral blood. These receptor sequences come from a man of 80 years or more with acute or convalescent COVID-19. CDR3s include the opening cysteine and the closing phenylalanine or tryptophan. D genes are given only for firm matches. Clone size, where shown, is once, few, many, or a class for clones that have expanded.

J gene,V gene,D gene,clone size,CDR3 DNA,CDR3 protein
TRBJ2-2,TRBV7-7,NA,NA,TGTGCCAGCAGCTCGAACAGGGATCACACCGGGGAGCTGTTTTTT,CASSSNRDHTGELFF
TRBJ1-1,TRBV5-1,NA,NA,TGCGCCAGTTCCCCCGAAACAGTCCAAAGGACTGAAGCTTTCTTT,CASSPETVQRTEAFF
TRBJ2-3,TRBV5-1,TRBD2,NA,TGCGCCAGCAGCTTGGGATCCCTAGCGGGGGGGCCCCCAGATACGCAGTATTTT,CASSLGSLAGGPPDTQYF
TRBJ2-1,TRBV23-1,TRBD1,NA,TGCGCCAGCAGTCAATCGGATTACACCGGGACAGGGAAAGGGGGTGAGCAGTTCTTC,CASSQSDYTGTGKGGEQFF
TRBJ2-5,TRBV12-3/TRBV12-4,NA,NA,TGTGCCAGCAGTGGGCCGTCGTCCCAGTACTTC,CASSGPSSQYF
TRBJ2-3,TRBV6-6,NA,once,TGTGCCAGCAGTCTGGGGCTGAGCACAGATACGCAGTATTTT,CASSLGLSTDTQYF
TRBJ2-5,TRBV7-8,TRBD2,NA,TGTGCCAGCAGCTTAGGAACGCGGGGGGGCAGGGAGACCCAGTACTTC,CASSLGTRGGRETQYF
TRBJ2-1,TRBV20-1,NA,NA,TGCAGTGCTAGTATGTCTGGGGGCGGAGATGAGCAGTTCTTC,CSASMSGGGDEQFF
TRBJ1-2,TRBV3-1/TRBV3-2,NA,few,TGTGCCAGCAGCCGACGGGAAGTCGGCTACACCTTC,CASSRREVGYTF
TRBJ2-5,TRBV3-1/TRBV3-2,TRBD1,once,TGTGCCAGCAGCCAGAGGACAGGGGGCGAAGAGACCCAGTACTTC,CASSQRTGGEETQYF
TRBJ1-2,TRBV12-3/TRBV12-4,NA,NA,TGTGCCAGCAGCGACAGTTTTAACTATGGCTACACCTTC,CASSDSFNYGYTF
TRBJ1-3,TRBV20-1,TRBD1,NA,TGCAGTGCTAGTCCCCCGGGACAGGGTAGAAACACCATATATTTT,CSASPPGQGRNTIYF
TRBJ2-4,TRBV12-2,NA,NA,TGTGCAAGTCGCTTAAGCACGAGGACCAAAAACATTCAGTACTTC,CASRLSTRTKNIQYF
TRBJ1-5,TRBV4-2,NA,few,TGTGCCAGCAGCCTAGAGGGGGGGAGCAATCAGCCCCAGCATTTT,CASSLEGGSNQPQHF
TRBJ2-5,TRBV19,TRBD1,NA,TGTGCCAGTAGTCGCAGGGGGCCGCCCCAAGAGACCCAGTACTTC,CASSRRGPPQETQYF
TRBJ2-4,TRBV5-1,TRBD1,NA,TGCGCCAGCAGCCCCGGGACAGACAAAAACATTCAGTACTTC,CASSPGTDKNIQYF
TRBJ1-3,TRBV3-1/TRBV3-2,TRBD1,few,TGTGCCAGCCCCTTAACCGGGGAGGAAGGGGGCCCCTCAGGAAACACCATATATTTT,CASPLTGEEGGPSGNTIYF
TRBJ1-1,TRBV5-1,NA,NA,TGCGCCAGCAGCTTGTTGGGCAGGGGTAAATCTGAAGCTTTCTTT,CASSLLGRGKSEAFF
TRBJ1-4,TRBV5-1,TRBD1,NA,TGCGCCAGCAGCTTGGCCGTGACAGGGGGTGGGAGTGAAAAACTGTTTTTT,CASSLAVTGGGSEKLFF
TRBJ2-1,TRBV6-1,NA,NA,TGTGCCAGCAGTGAAGTCGGGGGAGAGCAGTTCTTC,CASSEVGGEQFF
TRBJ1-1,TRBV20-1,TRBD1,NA,TGCAGTGCTAGTGATCCGGGACAGATGAACACTGAAGCTTTCTTT,CSASDPGQMNTEAFF
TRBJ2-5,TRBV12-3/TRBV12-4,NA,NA,TGTGCCAGCAGTTTCAGGGCGTCCCAGTACTTC,CASSFRASQYF
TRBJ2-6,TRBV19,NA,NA,TGTGCCAGTAGTATCTACTCTGGGGCCAACGTCCTGACTTTC,CASSIYSGANVLTF
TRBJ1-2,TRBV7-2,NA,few,TGTGCCAGCAGCTTAGAATCCTCAGGGCCCCGCTATGGCTACACCTTC,CASSLESSGPRYGYTF
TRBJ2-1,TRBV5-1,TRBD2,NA,TGCGCCAGCAGCTTGGCCCTGGCGGGGGGCAATGAGCAGTTCTTC,CASSLALAGGNEQFF
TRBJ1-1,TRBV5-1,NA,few,TGCGCCAGCTTCGAAGGATCAGGGGTGGGCACTGAAGCTTTCTTT,CASFEGSGVGTEAFF
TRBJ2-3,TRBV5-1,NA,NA,TGCGCCAGCAGCGCGGGACTGACCCGCACAGATACGCAGTATTTT,CASSAGLTRTDTQYF
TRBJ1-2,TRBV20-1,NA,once,TGCAGTGCTAGTTCAGGTGGCAGGAACTATGGCTACACCTTC,CSASSGGRNYGYTF
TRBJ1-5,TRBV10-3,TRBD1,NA,TGTGCCATCAGCCGAGGACAGGGGAGCAATCAGCCCCAGCATTTT,CAISRGQGSNQPQHF
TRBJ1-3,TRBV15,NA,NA,TGTGCCACCAGCAGACAAGGAACTACGGGAAACACCATATATTTT,CATSRQGTTGNTIYF
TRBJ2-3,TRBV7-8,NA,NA,TGTGCCAGCTACGATGGGCGGGGATACACAGATACGCAGTATTTT,CASYDGRGYTDTQYF
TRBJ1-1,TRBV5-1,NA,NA,TGCGCCAGCCGGGGTAGTGGGGACACTGAAGCTTTCTTT,CASRGSGDTEAFF
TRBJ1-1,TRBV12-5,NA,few,TGTGCTAGTGGTCTAGCTGACGGGAACACTGAAGCTTTCTTT,CASGLADGNTEAFF
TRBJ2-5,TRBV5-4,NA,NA,TGTGCCAGCAGCATGACTAGTAGGGAGGAGACCCAGTACTTC,CASSMTSREETQYF
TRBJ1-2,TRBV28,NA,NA,TGTGCCAGCAGTTTATGGGCACAGGCTCATGGCTACACCTTC,CASSLWAQAHGYTF
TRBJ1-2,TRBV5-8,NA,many,TGTGCCAGCAGCCGTGACAGCAACTATGGCTACACCTTC,CASSRDSNYGYTF
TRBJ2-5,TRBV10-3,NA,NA,TGTGCCATCAGTGAGTCGGGCAGACAAGAGACCCAGTACTTC,CAISESGRQETQYF
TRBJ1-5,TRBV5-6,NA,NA,TGTGCCAGCAGCTTAGGAGGTCTTCGCAATCAGCCCCAGCATTTT,CASSLGGLRNQPQHF
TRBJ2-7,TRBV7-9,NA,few,TGTGCCAGCAGCTTAGCCAGGGGCTACTACGAGCAGTACTTC,CASSLARGYYEQYF
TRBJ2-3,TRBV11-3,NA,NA,TGTGCCAGCAGCTTAGGGCAAATTAGCACAGATACGCAGTATTTT,CASSLGQISTDTQYF
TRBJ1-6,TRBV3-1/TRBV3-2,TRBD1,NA,TGTGCCAGCAAAGGGACAGGCTCACCCCTCCACTTT,CASKGTGSPLHF
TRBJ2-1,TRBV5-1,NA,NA,TGCGCCAGCAGCTTGGGGACATACAATGAGCAGTTCTTC,CASSLGTYNEQFF
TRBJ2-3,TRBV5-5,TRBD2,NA,TGTGCCAGCAGCGCATTAGGGACTAGCGTTGGCACAGATACGCAGTATTTT,CASSALGTSVGTDTQYF
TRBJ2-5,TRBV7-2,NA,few,TGTGCCAGCAGCTTAAAGATTCGGGGGGCCGGGGAGACCCAGTACTTC,CASSLKIRGAGETQYF
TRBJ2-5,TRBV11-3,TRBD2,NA,TGTGCCAGCAGCCTCTACGGGGGGGGCGGAGCGGGAGAGACCCAGTACTTC,CASSLYGGGGAGETQYF
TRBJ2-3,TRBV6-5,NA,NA,TGTGCCAGCAGTTCCGGGGGCACAGATACGCAGTATTTT,CASSSGGTDTQYF
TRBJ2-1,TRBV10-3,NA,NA,TGTGCCAGTGGAGCCTGGGGGGAGACCTACAATGAGCAGTTCTTC,CASGAWGETYNEQFF
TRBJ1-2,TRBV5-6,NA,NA,TGTGCCAGCAGCTTTGTCACACAGGACTATGGCTACACCTTC,CASSFVTQDYGYTF
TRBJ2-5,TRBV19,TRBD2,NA,TGTGCCAGCGGGGGGAGGAAAGAGACCCAGTACTTC,CASGGRKETQYF
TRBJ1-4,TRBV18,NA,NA,TGTGCCAGCTCACCGGTCGGAGCTGATGAAAAACTGTTTTTT,CASSPVGADEKLFF
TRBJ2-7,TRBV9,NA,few,TGTGCCAGCAGCGTGGCGGGGGCCACCGTCGGCGAGCAGTACTTC,CASSVAGATVGEQYF
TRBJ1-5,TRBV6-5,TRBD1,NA,TGTGCCAGCAGTTACTCTTCGGGACAGGGGTTTTGGCCCCAGCATTTT,CASSYSSGQGFWPQHF
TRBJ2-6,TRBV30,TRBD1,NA,TGTGCCTGGAGGGGGGACAGGGGGCGCGCTGGGGCCAACGTCCTGACTTTC,CAWRGDRGRAGANVLTF
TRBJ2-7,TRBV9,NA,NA,TGTGCCAGCAGCGTAGATGGCGGTGGCGAGCAGTACTTC,CASSVDGGGEQYF
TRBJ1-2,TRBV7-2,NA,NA,TGTGCCAGCAGCCTTGGGGCGGATTCAAACTATGGCTACACCTTC,CASSLGADSNYGYTF
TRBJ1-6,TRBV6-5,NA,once,TGTGCCAGCAGTTACGTGCACGGTAATTCACCCCTCCACTTT,CASSYVHGNSPLHF
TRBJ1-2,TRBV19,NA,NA,TGTGCCAGTACCGACCCGACAGGAGCTAACTATGGCTACACCTTC,CASTDPTGANYGYTF